This T cell receptor beta chain was identified in a study of ipilimumab plus nivolumab after autologous stem cell transplantation. The V end lost 6 bases, the J end lost 9 bases, and 22 bases lay between the germline ends. This CDR3 comprises 15 residues. From germline, CDR1 is SGHNT and CDR2 YYREEE (reference sequence). Clones were read by immunoSEQ multiplex PCR, and TCRdb kept only the in-frame ones, dropping some. Here the sample spans about 15,000 clones, roughly 71% being singletons. The TCR comes from a male donor with diffuse large B-cell lymphoma. The chain employs TRBV5-4 and TRBJ2-1; tentative D call: TRBD1 (6 bases). Material: PBMCs, obtained in a trial of ipilimumab plus nivolumab as post-transplant consolidation. The CDR3 DNA sequence: TGTGCCAGCAAGGAGAGGACAGCTCTCAATGTTGAGCAGTTCTTC. This gives the protein CASKERTALNVEQFF.